A selection of T cell receptor beta chains follows, all from one sample in a study of cytomegalovirus exposure and HLA in healthy donors. Sequenced by immunoSEQ multiplex PCR; TCRdb stores in-frame clones only, minus some. The repertoire has 200,000 to 250,000 clones, just under 85% of them found once; the top ten carry 0.5% to 0.7%. Input material: PBMCs. These receptors were obtained from a woman aged 40 to 55 in good health and CMV-seronegative. The CDR3 runs from the conserved cysteine through the conserved F or W. D genes are given only for firm matches. Size is stated for part of the rows, as once, few or many counts, or as a class when the clone is expanded.

v_call: TRBV5-1
j_call: TRBJ2-5
d_call: .
clone_size: once
cdr3_nt: TGCGCCAGCAGCTCGGGCAAGGGAGAAGAGACCCAGTACTTC
cdr3_aa: CASSSGKGEETQYF

v_call: TRBV7-6
j_call: TRBJ2-7
d_call: TRBD2
clone_size: .
cdr3_nt: TGTGCCAGCAGCGGCAACCCGGCTAGCGGGAACTCCTACGAGCAGTACTTC
cdr3_aa: CASSGNPASGNSYEQYF

v_call: TRBV6-5
j_call: TRBJ1-2
d_call: .
clone_size: .
cdr3_nt: TGTGCCAGCAGCAAGAACCTTCAGGGTGGGGGCTACACCTTC
cdr3_aa: CASSKNLQGGGYTF

v_call: TRBV7-2
j_call: TRBJ2-7
d_call: TRBD2
clone_size: .
cdr3_nt: TGTGCCAGTGGGGAGGGACTGACTTACGAGCAGTACTTC
cdr3_aa: CASGEGLTYEQYF

v_call: TRBV6-5
j_call: TRBJ1-1
d_call: .
clone_size: few
cdr3_nt: TGTGCCAGCGCTAGGGGTGAAGCTTTCTTT
cdr3_aa: CASARGEAFF

v_call: TRBV6-1
j_call: TRBJ1-1
d_call: .
clone_size: .
cdr3_nt: TGTGCCAGCAGGCAGGGCACTGAAGCTTTCTTT
cdr3_aa: CASRQGTEAFF

v_call: TRBV7-2
j_call: TRBJ1-5
d_call: .
clone_size: .
cdr3_nt: TGTGCCAGCAGCTTAGCGCTTTCCAGGGCAGAACAGCCCCAGCATTTT
cdr3_aa: CASSLALSRAEQPQHF

v_call: TRBV11-3
j_call: TRBJ1-2
d_call: .
clone_size: .
cdr3_nt: TGTGCCAGCGGTAAAGAACATCGCTATGGCTACACCTTC
cdr3_aa: CASGKEHRYGYTF

v_call: TRBV7-9
j_call: TRBJ2-7
d_call: TRBD2
clone_size: .
cdr3_nt: TGTGCCAGCAGCGAACTAGCGGGGGCATACGAGCAGTACTTC
cdr3_aa: CASSELAGAYEQYF

v_call: TRBV7-3
j_call: TRBJ2-1
d_call: TRBD1
clone_size: .
cdr3_nt: TGTGCCAGCAGCTTAACGCCCTCCGGACAGGGTTCGTTAGGGGGTGAGCAGTTCTTC
cdr3_aa: CASSLTPSGQGSLGGEQFF

v_call: TRBV5-1
j_call: TRBJ2-7
d_call: TRBD2
clone_size: once
cdr3_nt: TGCGCCAGCAGCCCGGGACTAGCGGGGGGCATCTACGAGCAGTACTTC
cdr3_aa: CASSPGLAGGIYEQYF

v_call: TRBV7-9
j_call: TRBJ1-1
d_call: .
clone_size: once
cdr3_nt: TGTGCCAGCAGCTTCTCAGGGGCTGAAGCTTTCTTT
cdr3_aa: CASSFSGAEAFF

v_call: TRBV7-2
j_call: TRBJ1-4
d_call: TRBD1
clone_size: .
cdr3_nt: TGTGCCAGCAGCCCCGACAGGGGGCGGGGTGAAAAACTGTTTTTT
cdr3_aa: CASSPDRGRGEKLFF

v_call: TRBV6-6
j_call: TRBJ1-1
d_call: .
clone_size: .
cdr3_nt: TGTGCCAGCACCGCACAGAACACTGAAGCTTTCTTT
cdr3_aa: CASTAQNTEAFF

v_call: TRBV9
j_call: TRBJ2-7
d_call: TRBD2
clone_size: .
cdr3_nt: TGTGCCAGCTCTAGCGGGGGGTTCGAGAACGAGCAGTACTTC
cdr3_aa: CASSSGGFENEQYF

v_call: TRBV27
j_call: TRBJ2-6
d_call: TRBD1
clone_size: few
cdr3_nt: TGTGCCAGCACATCCGGGACAGGCTCTTCTGGGGCCAACGTCCTGACTTTC
cdr3_aa: CASTSGTGSSGANVLTF

v_call: TRBV5-6
j_call: TRBJ1-1
d_call: .
clone_size: .
cdr3_nt: TGTGCCAGCAGCTTGCGATCCCTCGGACATCCACTTCAGGGGGCTTTCTTT
cdr3_aa: CASSLRSLGHPLQGAFF

v_call: TRBV30
j_call: TRBJ2-1
d_call: .
clone_size: .
cdr3_nt: TGTGCCTGGAGTCCTATGGGGGGGGCCGCGTACAATGAGCAGTTCTTC
cdr3_aa: CAWSPMGGAAYNEQFF

v_call: TRBV7-6
j_call: TRBJ2-5
d_call: TRBD2
clone_size: .
cdr3_nt: TGTGCCAGCAGCCCGCGGGGGGTGAATGAGACCCAGTACTTC
cdr3_aa: CASSPRGVNETQYF

v_call: TRBV30
j_call: TRBJ2-5
d_call: .
clone_size: .
cdr3_nt: TGTGCCTGGAGTGACGGGACAAATCAAGAGACCCAGTACTTC
cdr3_aa: CAWSDGTNQETQYF

v_call: TRBV7-9
j_call: TRBJ2-5
d_call: .
clone_size: .
cdr3_nt: TGTGCCAGCAGCTTCCCTGCACGCGGGTTTGAGGAGACCCAGTACTTC
cdr3_aa: CASSFPARGFEETQYF

v_call: TRBV6-6
j_call: TRBJ2-7
d_call: .
clone_size: .
cdr3_nt: TGTGCCAGCAGTTCGAGGAACTCCTACGAGCAGTACTTC
cdr3_aa: CASSSRNSYEQYF

v_call: TRBV27
j_call: TRBJ2-3
d_call: .
clone_size: .
cdr3_nt: TGTGCCAGCAGTCTCAGGGAATTTCCTAGCACAGATACGCAGTATTTT
cdr3_aa: CASSLREFPSTDTQYF

v_call: TRBV6-6
j_call: TRBJ2-7
d_call: TRBD2
clone_size: .
cdr3_nt: TGTGCCAGCAGTGCCCCGGGGGGCTACGAGCAGTACTTC
cdr3_aa: CASSAPGGYEQYF

v_call: TRBV30
j_call: TRBJ1-2
d_call: TRBD1
clone_size: .
cdr3_nt: TGTGCCTGGGGTTCCGGGACAGGGGGCCACCAAAACTATGGCTACACCTTC
cdr3_aa: CAWGSGTGGHQNYGYTF

v_call: TRBV2
j_call: TRBJ1-2
d_call: .
clone_size: once
cdr3_nt: TGTGCCAGCAGTGTGGCAACCGGGGTGAAGAGTTGGGGCTACACCTTC
cdr3_aa: CASSVATGVKSWGYTF

v_call: TRBV11-2
j_call: TRBJ2-1
d_call: TRBD2
clone_size: .
cdr3_nt: TGTGCCAGCACCATTAGCGGGGGCTCCTACAATGAGCAGTTCTTC
cdr3_aa: CASTISGGSYNEQFF

v_call: TRBV30
j_call: TRBJ2-7
d_call: .
clone_size: .
cdr3_nt: TGTGCCTGGGCCCTTAGCGACTCCTACGAGCAGTACTTC
cdr3_aa: CAWALSDSYEQYF

v_call: TRBV30
j_call: TRBJ1-4
d_call: .
clone_size: .
cdr3_nt: TGTGCCCTGGGTGAGGGTACTGAAAAACTGTTTTTT
cdr3_aa: CALGEGTEKLFF

v_call: TRBV7-2
j_call: TRBJ2-5
d_call: TRBD1
clone_size: .
cdr3_nt: TGTGCCAGCAGCCTTATGGGACAGGCCAAAGAGACCCAGTACTTC
cdr3_aa: CASSLMGQAKETQYF

v_call: TRBV11-3
j_call: TRBJ1-2
d_call: .
clone_size: .
cdr3_nt: TGTGCCAGCAGCAAACAGGGTCTTAACTATGGCTACACCTTC
cdr3_aa: CASSKQGLNYGYTF

v_call: TRBV29-1
j_call: TRBJ2-7
d_call: .
clone_size: .
cdr3_nt: TGCAGCCACAACTCGGGGTCCCCTGGCGAGCAGTACTTC
cdr3_aa: CSHNSGSPGEQYF

v_call: TRBV28
j_call: TRBJ1-6
d_call: .
clone_size: .
cdr3_nt: TGTGCCAGCAGTTTTCCGCGACCTTCATCACAGGGTTCACCCCTCCACTTT
cdr3_aa: CASSFPRPSSQGSPLHF

v_call: TRBV14
j_call: TRBJ1-1
d_call: .
clone_size: .
cdr3_nt: TGTGCCAGCAGCCAAGAATTGGACAGCTCCTGGTTCTTCTTT
cdr3_aa: CASSQELDSSWFFF

v_call: TRBV4-1
j_call: TRBJ2-1
d_call: .
clone_size: .
cdr3_nt: TGCGCCAGCAGCCAAGCCCGGTGGGGCGGTCCTACCCGCTCCTACAATGAGCAGTTCTTC
cdr3_aa: CASSQARWGGPTRSYNEQFF

v_call: TRBV6-5
j_call: TRBJ1-2
d_call: TRBD1
clone_size: .
cdr3_nt: TGTGCCAGCAGTCTAGACAGGGGAAATGGCTACACCTTC
cdr3_aa: CASSLDRGNGYTF

v_call: TRBV9
j_call: TRBJ2-3
d_call: TRBD2
clone_size: once
cdr3_nt: TGTGCCAGCAGCGTAGTATCGAGCGGGGACCGCACAGATACGCAGTATTTT
cdr3_aa: CASSVVSSGDRTDTQYF

v_call: TRBV6-1
j_call: TRBJ1-2
d_call: TRBD1
clone_size: .
cdr3_nt: TGTGCCAGCAGTACGGGACAGAACCTCTATGGCTACACCTTC
cdr3_aa: CASSTGQNLYGYTF

v_call: TRBV5-8
j_call: TRBJ2-5
d_call: TRBD1
clone_size: .
cdr3_nt: TGTGCCAGCAGCTTGAAAGGGACAGAAGAGACCCAGTACTTC
cdr3_aa: CASSLKGTEETQYF

v_call: TRBV2
j_call: TRBJ2-7
d_call: .
clone_size: .
cdr3_nt: TGTGCCAGCGGAGAATCTTCTGTCTACGAGCAGTACTTC
cdr3_aa: CASGESSVYEQYF

v_call: TRBV5-4
j_call: TRBJ2-5
d_call: TRBD1
clone_size: few
cdr3_nt: TGTGCCAGCAGCCAAGGGACAGCCCAAGAGACCCAGTACTTC
cdr3_aa: CASSQGTAQETQYF

v_call: TRBV11-2
j_call: TRBJ2-7
d_call: TRBD2
clone_size: .
cdr3_nt: TGTGCCAGCAGCTTAATAGCGGGGGGCTACGAGCAGTACTTC
cdr3_aa: CASSLIAGGYEQYF

v_call: TRBV28
j_call: TRBJ2-7
d_call: .
clone_size: .
cdr3_nt: TGTGCCAGTTCCTCAGATTCCTACGAGCAGTACTTC
cdr3_aa: CASSSDSYEQYF

v_call: TRBV11-2
j_call: TRBJ2-7
d_call: TRBD1
clone_size: once
cdr3_nt: TGTGCCAGCAGGGACAGGGGAACGCACGAGCAGTACTTC
cdr3_aa: CASRDRGTHEQYF

v_call: TRBV5-6
j_call: TRBJ2-7
d_call: TRBD1
clone_size: .
cdr3_nt: TGTGCCAGCAGCCAGATAAGCAGCAGGGGGCCTACCTACGAGCAGTACTTC
cdr3_aa: CASSQISSRGPTYEQYF

v_call: TRBV11-2
j_call: TRBJ2-1
d_call: .
clone_size: .
cdr3_nt: TGTGCCAGCAGCTTAGACGGGGGAACCTACAATGAGCAGTTCTTC
cdr3_aa: CASSLDGGTYNEQFF

v_call: TRBV7-6
j_call: TRBJ2-5
d_call: .
clone_size: once
cdr3_nt: TGTGCCAGCAGCGAAACGACCGGGTTTGTGACAGAGACCCAGTACTTC
cdr3_aa: CASSETTGFVTETQYF

v_call: TRBV10-3
j_call: TRBJ2-1
d_call: .
clone_size: .
cdr3_nt: TGTGCCATCAGTGGGCGGACAAGGGATGAGCAGTTCTTC
cdr3_aa: CAISGRTRDEQFF